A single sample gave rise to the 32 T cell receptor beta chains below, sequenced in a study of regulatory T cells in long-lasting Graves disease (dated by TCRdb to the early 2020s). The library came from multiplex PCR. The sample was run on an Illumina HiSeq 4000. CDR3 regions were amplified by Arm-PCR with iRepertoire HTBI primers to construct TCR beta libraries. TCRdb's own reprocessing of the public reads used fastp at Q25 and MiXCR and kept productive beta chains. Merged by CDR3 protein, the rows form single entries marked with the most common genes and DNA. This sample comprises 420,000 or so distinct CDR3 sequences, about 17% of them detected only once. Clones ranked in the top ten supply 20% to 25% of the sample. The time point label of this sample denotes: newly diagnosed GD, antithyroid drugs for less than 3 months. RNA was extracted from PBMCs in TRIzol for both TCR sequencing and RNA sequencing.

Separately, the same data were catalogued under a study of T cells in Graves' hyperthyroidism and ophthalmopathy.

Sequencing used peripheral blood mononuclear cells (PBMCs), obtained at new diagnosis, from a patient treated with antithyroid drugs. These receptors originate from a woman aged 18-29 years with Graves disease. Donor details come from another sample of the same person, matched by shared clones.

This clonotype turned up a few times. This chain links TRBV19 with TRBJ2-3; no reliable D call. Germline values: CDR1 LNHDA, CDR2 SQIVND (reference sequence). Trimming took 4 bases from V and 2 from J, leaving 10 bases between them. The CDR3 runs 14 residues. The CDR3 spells CASSTWIHTDTQYF. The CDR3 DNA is TGTGCCAGTAGTACCTGGATCCACACAGATACGCAGTATTTT. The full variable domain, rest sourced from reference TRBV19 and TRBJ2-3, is DGGITQSPKYLFRKEGQNVTLSCEQNLNHDAMYWYRQDPGQGLRLIYYSQIVNDFQKGDIAEGYSVSREKKESFPLTVTSAQKNPTAFYLCASSTWIHTDTQYFGPGTRLTVL.

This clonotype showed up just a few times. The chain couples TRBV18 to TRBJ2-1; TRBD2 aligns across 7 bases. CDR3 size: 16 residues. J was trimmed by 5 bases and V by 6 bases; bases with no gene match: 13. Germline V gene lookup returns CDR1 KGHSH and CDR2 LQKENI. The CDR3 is CASSPRDYRKNNEQFF. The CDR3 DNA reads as TGTGCCAGCTCGCCCCGGGACTACAGAAAAAACAATGAGCAGTTCTTC.

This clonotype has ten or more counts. The CDR3 DNA follows: TGTGCCAGCAGTCTTGAGGTGGGCCAAGAGACCCAGTACTTC. It codes for CASSLEVGQETQYF. This chain connects TRBV28 to TRBJ2-5; D is unresolved. CDR1 and CDR2 (germline): MDHEN, SYDVKM. Between the trimmed V and J ends, which lost 5 bases and 1 base, there was a span of 11 bases. The CDR3 length is 14 residues.

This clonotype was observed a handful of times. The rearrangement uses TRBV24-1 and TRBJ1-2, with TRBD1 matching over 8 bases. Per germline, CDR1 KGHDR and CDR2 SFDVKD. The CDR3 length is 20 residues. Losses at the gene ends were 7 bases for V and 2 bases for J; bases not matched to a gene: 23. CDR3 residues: CATRNRDRIYRGGSNYGYTF. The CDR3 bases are TGTGCCACCAGAAACCGGGACAGGATCTACCGTGGGGGCTCGAACTATGGCTACACCTTC.

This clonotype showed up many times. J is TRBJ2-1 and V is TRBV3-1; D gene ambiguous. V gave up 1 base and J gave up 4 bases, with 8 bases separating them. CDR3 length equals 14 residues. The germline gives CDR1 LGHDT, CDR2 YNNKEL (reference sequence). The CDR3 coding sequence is TGTGCCAGCAGCCAAGGAAAGGTGTACAATGAGCAGTTCTTC. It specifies CASSQGKVYNEQFF.

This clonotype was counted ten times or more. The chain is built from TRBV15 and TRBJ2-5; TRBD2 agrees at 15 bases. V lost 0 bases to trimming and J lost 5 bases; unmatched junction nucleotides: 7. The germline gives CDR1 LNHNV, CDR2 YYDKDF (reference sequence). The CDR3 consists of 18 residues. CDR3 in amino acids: CATSRDFLGTSGRETQYF. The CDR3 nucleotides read TGTGCCACCAGCAGAGATTTTCTCGGGACTAGCGGGAGGGAGACCCAGTACTTC.

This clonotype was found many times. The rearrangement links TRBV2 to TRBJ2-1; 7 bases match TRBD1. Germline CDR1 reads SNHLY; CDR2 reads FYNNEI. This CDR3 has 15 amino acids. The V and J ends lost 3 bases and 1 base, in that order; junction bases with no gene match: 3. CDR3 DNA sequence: TGTGCCAGCAGTGAGGGGGACAGTTCCTACAATGAGCAGTTCTTC. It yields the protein CASSEGDSSYNEQFF. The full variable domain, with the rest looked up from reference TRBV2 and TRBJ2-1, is EPEVTQTPSHQVTQMGQEVILRCVPISNHLYFYWYRQILGQKVEFLVSFYNNEISEKSEIFDDQFSVERPDGSNFTLKIRSTKLEDSAMYFCASSEGDSSYNEQFFGPGTRLTVL.

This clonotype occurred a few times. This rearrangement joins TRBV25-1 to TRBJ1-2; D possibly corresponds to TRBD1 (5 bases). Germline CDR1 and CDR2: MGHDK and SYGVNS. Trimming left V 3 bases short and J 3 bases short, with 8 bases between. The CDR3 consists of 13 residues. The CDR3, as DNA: TGTGCCAGCAGTGACAGGGTGGACTATGGCTACACCTTC. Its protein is CASSDRVDYGYTF.

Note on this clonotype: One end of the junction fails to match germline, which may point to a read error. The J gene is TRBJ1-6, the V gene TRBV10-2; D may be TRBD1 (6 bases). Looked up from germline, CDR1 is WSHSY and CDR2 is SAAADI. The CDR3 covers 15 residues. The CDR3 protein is CASSGETGSYSPLHF. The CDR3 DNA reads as TGCGCCAGTAGTGGGGAGACAGGTTCTTATTCACCCCTCCACTTT.

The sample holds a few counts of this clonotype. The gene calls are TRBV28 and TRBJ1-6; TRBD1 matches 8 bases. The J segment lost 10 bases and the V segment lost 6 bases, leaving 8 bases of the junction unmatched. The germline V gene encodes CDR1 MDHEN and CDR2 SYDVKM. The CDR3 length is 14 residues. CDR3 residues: CASSPEDRVSPLHF. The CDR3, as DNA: TGTGCCAGCAGCCCCGAGGACAGGGTATCACCCCTCCACTTT.

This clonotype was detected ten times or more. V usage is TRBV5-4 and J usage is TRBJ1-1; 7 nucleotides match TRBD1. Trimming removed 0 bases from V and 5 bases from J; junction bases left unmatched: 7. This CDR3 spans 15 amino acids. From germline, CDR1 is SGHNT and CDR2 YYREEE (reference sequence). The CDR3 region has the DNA TGTGCCAGCAGCTTGGGAGGGGGCGCCTTTACTGAAGCTTTCTTT. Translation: CASSLGGGAFTEAFF.

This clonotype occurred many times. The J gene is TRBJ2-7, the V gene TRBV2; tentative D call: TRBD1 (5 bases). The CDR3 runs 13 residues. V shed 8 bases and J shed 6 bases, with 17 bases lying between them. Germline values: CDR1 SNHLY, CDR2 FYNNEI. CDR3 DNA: TGTGCCAGCCAGGGTACGGGCCGGTTCGAGCAGTACTTC. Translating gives CASQGTGRFEQYF. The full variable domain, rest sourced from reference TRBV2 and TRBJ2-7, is EPEVTQTPSHQVTQMGQEVILRCVPISNHLYFYWYRQILGQKVEFLVSFYNNEISEKSEIFDDQFSVERPDGSNFTLKIRSTKLEDSAMYFCASQGTGRFEQYFGPGTRLTVT.

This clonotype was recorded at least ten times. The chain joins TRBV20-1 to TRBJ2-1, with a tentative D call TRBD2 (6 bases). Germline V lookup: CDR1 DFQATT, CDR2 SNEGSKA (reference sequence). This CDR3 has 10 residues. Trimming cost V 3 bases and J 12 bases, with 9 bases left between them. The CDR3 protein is CSASWRGQFF. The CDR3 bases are TGCAGTGCTAGTTGGCGGGGGCAGTTCTTC.

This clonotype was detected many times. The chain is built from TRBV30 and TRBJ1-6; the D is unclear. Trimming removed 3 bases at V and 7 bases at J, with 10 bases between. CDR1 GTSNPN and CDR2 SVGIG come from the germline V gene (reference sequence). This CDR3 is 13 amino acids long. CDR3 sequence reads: CAWSVGLNSPLHF. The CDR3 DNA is TGTGCCTGGAGCGTGGGGTTGAATTCACCCCTCCACTTT.

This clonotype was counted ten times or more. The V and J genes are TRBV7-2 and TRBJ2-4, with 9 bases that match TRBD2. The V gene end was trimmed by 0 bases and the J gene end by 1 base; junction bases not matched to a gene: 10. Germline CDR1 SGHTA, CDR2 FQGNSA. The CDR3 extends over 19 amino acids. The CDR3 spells CASSLAIASGKSAKNIQYF. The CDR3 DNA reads TGTGCCAGCAGCTTAGCGATAGCTAGCGGGAAGTCTGCCAAAAACATTCAGTACTTC.

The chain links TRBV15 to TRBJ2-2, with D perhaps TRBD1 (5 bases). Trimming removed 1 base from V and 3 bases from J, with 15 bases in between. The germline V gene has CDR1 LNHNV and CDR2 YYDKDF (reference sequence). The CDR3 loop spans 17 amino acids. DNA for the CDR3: TGTGCCACCAGCAGAGTTCCCTTCAGGGTAGACACCGGGGAGCTGTTTTTT. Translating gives CATSRVPFRVDTGELFF. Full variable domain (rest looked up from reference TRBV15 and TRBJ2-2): DAMVIQNPRYQVTQFGKPVTLSCSQTLNHNVMYWYQQKSSQAPKLLFHYYDKDFNNEADTPDNFQSRRPNTSFCFLDIRSPGLGDTAMYLCATSRVPFRVDTGELFFGEGSRLTVL.

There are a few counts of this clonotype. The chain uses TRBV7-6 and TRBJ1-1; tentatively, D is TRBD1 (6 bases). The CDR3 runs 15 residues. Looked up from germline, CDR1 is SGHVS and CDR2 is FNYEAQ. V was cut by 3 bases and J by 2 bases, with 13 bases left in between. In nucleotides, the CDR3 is TGTGCCAGCAGCTTGGAGGGGGGGACCAACACTGAAGCTTTCTTT. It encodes CASSLEGGTNTEAFF.

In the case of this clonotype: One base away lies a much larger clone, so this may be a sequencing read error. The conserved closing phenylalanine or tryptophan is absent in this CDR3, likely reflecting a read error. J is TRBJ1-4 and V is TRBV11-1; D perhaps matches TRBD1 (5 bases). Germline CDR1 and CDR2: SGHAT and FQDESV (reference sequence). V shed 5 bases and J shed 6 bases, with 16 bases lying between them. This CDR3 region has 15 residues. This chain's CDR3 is CASSVTGGLDEKLFL. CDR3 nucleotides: TGTGCCAGCAGCGTAACCGGGGGACTGGATGAAAAACTGTTTCTT.

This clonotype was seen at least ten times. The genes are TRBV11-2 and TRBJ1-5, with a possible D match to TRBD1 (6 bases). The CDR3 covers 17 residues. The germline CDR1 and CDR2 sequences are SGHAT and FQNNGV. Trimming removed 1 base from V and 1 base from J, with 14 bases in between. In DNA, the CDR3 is TGTGCCAGCAGCTTAGGCGGCAGGGGAGGAAGCAATCAGCCCCAGCATTTT. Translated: CASSLGGRGGSNQPQHF.

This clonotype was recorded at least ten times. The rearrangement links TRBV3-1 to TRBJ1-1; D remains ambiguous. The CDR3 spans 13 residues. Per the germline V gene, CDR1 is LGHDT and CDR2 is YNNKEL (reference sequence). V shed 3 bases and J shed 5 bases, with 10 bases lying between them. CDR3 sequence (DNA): TGTGCCAGCAGCCAGCTGGGATCGACTGAAGCTTTCTTT. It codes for CASSQLGSTEAFF. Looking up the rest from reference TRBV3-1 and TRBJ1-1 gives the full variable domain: DTAVSQTPKYLVTQMGNDKSIKCEQNLGHDTMYWYKQDSKKFLKIMFSYNNKELIINETVPNRFSPKSPDKAHLNLHINSLELGDSAVYFCASSQLGSTEAFFGQGTRLTVV.

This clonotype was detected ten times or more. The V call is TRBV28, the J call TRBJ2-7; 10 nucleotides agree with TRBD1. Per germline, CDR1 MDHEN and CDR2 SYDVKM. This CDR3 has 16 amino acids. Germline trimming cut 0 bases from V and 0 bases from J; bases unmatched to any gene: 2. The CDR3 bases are TGTGCCAGCAGTTTATGGGGACAGGGGCTCTCCTACGAGCAGTACTTC. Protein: CASSLWGQGLSYEQYF.

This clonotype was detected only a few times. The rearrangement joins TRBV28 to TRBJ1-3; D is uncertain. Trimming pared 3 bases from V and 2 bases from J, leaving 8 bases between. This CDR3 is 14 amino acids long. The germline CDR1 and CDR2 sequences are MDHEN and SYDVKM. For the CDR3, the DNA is TGTGCCAGCAGTTTCATGGCTACTGGAAACACCATATATTTT. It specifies CASSFMATGNTIYF.

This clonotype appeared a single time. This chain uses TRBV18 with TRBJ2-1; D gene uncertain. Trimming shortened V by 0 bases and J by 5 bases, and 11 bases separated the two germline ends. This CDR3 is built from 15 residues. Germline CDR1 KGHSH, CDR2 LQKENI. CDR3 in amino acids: CASSPPSPMHNEQFF. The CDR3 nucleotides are TGTGCCAGCTCACCACCGTCCCCCATGCACAATGAGCAGTTCTTC. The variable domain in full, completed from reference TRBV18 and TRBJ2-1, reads NAGVMQNPRHLVRRRGQEARLRCSPMKGHSHVYWYRQLPEEGLKFMVYLQKENIIDESGMPKERFSAEFPKEGPSILRIQQVVRGDSAAYFCASSPPSPMHNEQFFGPGTRLTVL.

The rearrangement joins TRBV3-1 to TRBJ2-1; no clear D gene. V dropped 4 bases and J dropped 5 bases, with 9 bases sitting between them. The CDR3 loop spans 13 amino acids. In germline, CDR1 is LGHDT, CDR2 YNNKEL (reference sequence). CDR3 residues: CASSLTRHNEQFF. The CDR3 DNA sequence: TGTGCCAGCAGCCTGACTCGACACAATGAGCAGTTCTTC.

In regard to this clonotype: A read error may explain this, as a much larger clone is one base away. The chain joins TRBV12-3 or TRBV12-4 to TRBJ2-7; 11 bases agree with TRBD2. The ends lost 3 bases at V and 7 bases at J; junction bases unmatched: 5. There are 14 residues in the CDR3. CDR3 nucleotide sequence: TGTGCCAGCAGTTTCGGACTAGCGGGCAATGAGCAGTACTTC. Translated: CASSFGLAGNEQYF.

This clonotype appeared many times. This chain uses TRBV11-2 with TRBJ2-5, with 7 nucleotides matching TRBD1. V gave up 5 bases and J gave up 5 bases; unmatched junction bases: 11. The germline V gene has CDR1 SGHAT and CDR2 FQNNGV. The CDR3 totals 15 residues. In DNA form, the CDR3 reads TGTGCCAGCAGCCAAGGACAGGCACTTTTTGAGACCCAGTACTTC. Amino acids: CASSQGQALFETQYF.

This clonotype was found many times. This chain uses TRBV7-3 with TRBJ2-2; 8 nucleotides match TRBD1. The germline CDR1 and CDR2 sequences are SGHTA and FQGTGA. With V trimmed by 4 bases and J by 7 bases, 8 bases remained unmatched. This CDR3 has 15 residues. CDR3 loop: CASSSPTGAFGELFF. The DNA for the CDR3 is TGTGCCAGCAGCTCCCCGACAGGGGCTTTCGGGGAGCTGTTTTTT.

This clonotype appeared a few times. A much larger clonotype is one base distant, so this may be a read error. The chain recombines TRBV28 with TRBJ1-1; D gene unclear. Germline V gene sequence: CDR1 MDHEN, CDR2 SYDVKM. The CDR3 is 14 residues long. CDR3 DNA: TGTGCCAGCAGTTTATTTCCCAGAAGCACTGAAACTTTCTTT. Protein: CASSLFPRSTETFF.

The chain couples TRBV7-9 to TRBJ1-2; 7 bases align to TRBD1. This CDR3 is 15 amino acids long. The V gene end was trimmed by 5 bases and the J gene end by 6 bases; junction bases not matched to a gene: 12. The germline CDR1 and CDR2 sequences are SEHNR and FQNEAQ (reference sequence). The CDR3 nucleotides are TGTGCCAGCAGCCCTACCTCGAGGGGGCCAAATGGCTACACCTTC. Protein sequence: CASSPTSRGPNGYTF.

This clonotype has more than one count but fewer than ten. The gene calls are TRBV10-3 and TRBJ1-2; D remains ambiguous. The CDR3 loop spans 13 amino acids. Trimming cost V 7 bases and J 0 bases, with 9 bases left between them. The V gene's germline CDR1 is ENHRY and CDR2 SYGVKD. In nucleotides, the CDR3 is TGTGCCATCACCGGAGCAGCTAACTATGGCTACACCTTC. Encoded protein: CAITGAANYGYTF.

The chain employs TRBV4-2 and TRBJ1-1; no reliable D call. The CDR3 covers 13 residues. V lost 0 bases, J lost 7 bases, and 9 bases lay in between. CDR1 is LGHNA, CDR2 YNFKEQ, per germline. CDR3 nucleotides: TGTGCCAGCAGCCAAGAGGATCGGGGTGAAGCTTTCTTT. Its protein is CASSQEDRGEAFF.

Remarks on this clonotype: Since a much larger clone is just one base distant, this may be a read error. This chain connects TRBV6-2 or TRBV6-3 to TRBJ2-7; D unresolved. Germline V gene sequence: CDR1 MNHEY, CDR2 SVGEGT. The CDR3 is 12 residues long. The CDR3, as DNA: TGTGCCAGCAGCCTTTTGGGTCACGAGGAGTACTTC. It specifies CASSLLGHEEYF.